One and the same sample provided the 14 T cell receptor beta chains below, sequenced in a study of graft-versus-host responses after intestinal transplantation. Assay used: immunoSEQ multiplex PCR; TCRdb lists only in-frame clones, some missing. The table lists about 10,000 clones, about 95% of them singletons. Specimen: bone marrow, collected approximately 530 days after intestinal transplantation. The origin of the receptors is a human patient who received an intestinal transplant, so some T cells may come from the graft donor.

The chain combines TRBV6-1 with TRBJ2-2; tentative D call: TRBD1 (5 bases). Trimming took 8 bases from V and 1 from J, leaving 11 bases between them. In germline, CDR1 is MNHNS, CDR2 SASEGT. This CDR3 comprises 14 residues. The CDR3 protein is CASLTDRNTGELFF. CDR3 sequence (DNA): TGTGCCAGCCTCACCGACAGGAACACCGGGGAGCTGTTTTTT.

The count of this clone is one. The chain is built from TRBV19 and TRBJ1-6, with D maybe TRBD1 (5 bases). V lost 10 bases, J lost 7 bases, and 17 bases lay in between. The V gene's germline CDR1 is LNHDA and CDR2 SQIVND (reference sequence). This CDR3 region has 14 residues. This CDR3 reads CATAPGNVNSPLHF. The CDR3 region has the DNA TGTGCCACCGCGCCAGGGAATGTAAATTCACCCCTCCACTTT.

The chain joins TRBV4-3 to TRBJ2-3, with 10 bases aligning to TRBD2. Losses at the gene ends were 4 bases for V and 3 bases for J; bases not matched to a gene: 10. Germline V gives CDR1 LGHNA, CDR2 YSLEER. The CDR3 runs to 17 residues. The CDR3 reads CASSLDSSGSSTDTQYF. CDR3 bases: TGCGCCAGCAGCCTGGACTCTAGCGGGAGTTCAACAGATACGCAGTATTTT.

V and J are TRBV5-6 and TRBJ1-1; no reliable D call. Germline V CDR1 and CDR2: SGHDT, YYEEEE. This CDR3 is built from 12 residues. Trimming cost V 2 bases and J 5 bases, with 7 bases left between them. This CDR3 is CASSFTETEAFF. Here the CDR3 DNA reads TGTGCCAGCAGCTTTACGGAAACTGAAGCTTTCTTT.

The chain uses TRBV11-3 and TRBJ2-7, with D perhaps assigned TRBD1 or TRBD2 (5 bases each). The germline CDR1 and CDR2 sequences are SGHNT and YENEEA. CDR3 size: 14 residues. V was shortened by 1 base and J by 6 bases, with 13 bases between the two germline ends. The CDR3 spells CASSLGPGQSEQYF. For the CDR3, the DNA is TGTGCCAGCAGCTTAGGTCCGGGGCAGAGCGAGCAGTACTTC.

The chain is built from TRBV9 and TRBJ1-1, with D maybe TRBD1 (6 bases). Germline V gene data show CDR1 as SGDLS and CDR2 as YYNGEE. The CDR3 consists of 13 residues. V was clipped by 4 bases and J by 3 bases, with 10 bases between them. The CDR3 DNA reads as TGTGCCAGCAGCTTAGGGGGGGACACTGAAGCTTTCTTT. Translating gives CASSLGGDTEAFF.

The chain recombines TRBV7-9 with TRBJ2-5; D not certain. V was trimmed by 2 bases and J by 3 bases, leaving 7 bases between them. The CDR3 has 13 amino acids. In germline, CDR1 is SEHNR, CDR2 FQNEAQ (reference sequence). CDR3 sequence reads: CASSLRAEETQYF. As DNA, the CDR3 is TGTGCCAGCAGCTTAAGGGCCGAAGAGACCCAGTACTTC.

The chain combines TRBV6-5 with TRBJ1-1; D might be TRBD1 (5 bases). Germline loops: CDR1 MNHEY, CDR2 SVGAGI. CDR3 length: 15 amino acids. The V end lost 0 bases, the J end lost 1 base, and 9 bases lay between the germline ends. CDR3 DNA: TGTGCCAGCAGTTACTCAAGGGGTGGGAACACTGAAGCTTTCTTT. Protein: CASSYSRGGNTEAFF.

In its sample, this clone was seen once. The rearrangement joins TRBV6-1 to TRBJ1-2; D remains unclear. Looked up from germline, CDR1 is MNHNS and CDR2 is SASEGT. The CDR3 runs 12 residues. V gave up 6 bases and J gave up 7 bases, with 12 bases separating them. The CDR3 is CASSTGPPGYTF. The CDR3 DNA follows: TGTGCCAGCAGCACCGGCCCACCTGGCTACACCTTC.

CDR3 sequence reads: CASRDPNSYNEQFF. In nucleotides, the CDR3 is TGTGCCAGTAGGGACCCTAATTCCTACAATGAGCAGTTCTTC. The V call is TRBV19, the J call TRBJ2-1; no clear D. Germline lookup yields CDR1 LNHDA and CDR2 SQIVND (reference sequence). This CDR3 spans 14 amino acids. The V and J ends lost 6 bases and 1 base respectively, with 10 bases between them.

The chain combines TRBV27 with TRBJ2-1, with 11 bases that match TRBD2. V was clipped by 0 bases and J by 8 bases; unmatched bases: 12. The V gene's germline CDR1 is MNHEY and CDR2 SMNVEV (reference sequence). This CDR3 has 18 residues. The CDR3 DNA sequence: TGTGCCAGCAGTTTATCGCCCCCAGAGACACTAGCGGGAGATGAGCAGTTCTTC. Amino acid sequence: CASSLSPPETLAGDEQFF.

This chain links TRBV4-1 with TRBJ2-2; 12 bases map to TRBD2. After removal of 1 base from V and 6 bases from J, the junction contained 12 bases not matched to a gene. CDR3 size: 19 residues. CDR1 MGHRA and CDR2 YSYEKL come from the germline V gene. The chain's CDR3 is CASSQGTSGDTGRSGELFF. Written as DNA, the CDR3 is TGCGCCAGCAGCCAAGGGACTAGCGGGGATACCGGACGTTCCGGGGAGCTGTTTTTT.

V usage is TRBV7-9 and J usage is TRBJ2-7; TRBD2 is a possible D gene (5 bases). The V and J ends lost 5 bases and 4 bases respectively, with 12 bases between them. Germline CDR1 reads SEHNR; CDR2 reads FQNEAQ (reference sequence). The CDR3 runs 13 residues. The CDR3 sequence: CASSPAVRYEQYF. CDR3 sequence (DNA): TGTGCCAGCAGCCCAGCGGTAAGGTACGAGCAGTACTTC. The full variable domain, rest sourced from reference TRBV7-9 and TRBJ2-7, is DTGVSQNPRHKITKRGQNVTFRCDPISEHNRLYWYRQTLGQGPEFLTYFQNEAQLEKSRLLSDRFSAERPKGSFSTLEIQRTEQGDSAMYLCASSPAVRYEQYFGPGTRLTVT.

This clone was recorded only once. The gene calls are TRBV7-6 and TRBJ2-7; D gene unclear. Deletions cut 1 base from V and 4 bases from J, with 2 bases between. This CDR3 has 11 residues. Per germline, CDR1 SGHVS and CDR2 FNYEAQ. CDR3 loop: CASSLVYEQYF. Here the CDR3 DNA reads TGTGCCAGCAGCTTAGTGTACGAGCAGTACTTC.